The next 12 T cell receptor beta chains were all read from a single sample in a study of blood T cell repertoires in COVID-19 (dated by TCRdb to 2019 to 2021). Preparation of the library involved the immunoSEQ multiplex PCR assay. TCRdb re-hosts the immuneACCESS table, in-frame sequences only. Its copies lack some clones; in the studies checked, an unresolved V gene accounts for under half of them, and the cause for the rest is not known. The sample records about 160,000 clones, under 85% of which are singletons. The ten biggest clones cover approximately 2.6% of the sample. Input material: peripheral blood. The receptors stem from an older man with acute or convalescent COVID-19.

The rearrangement uses TRBV13 and TRBJ2-7, with 14 bases that match TRBD2. The CDR3 sequence is 18 residues long. The junction had 6 bases not matched to a gene; V was cut back by 0 bases and J by 2 bases. Germline CDR1 PRHDT, CDR2 FYEKMQ (reference sequence). The CDR3 nucleotides are TGTGCCAGCAGCTTAGGGGGGACTAGCGGGAGTAGGACCTACGAGCAGTACTTC. Encoded protein: CASSLGGTSGSRTYEQYF.

The rearrangement uses TRBV11-2 and TRBJ1-5; D is possibly TRBD1 (6 bases). Germline V gene sequence: CDR1 SGHAT, CDR2 FQNNGV. This CDR3 is built from 15 residues. V was shortened by 1 base and J by 2 bases, with 9 bases between the two germline ends. The CDR3 here is CASSLVQGGNQPQHF. The CDR3 region has the DNA TGTGCCAGCAGCTTAGTACAGGGCGGCAATCAGCCCCAGCATTTT.

This clone was detected a few times. The V and J genes are TRBV4-2 and TRBJ2-7; 16 positions match TRBD2. This CDR3 spans 20 amino acids. Germline assignment: CDR1 LGHNA and CDR2 YNFKEQ. V lost 2 bases, J lost 0 bases, and 10 bases stayed unmatched. Written as DNA, the CDR3 is TGTGCCAGCAGCCAAACCCCCGGGACTAGCGGGAGGGTGGGCTCCTACGAGCAGTACTTC. As protein: CASSQTPGTSGRVGSYEQYF.

The CDR3 is CASAWGHGDVEPQHF. The CDR3, as DNA: TGTGCCAGCGCTTGGGGACACGGGGACGTAGAGCCCCAGCATTTT. The genes are TRBV28 and TRBJ1-5; D is perhaps TRBD1 (6 bases). The CDR3 length is 15 residues. Germline CDR1 reads MDHEN; CDR2 reads SYDVKM. The ends were cut back, 8 bases at V and 8 bases at J, with 22 bases in the middle.

This clone has a handful of counts. The chain carries TRBV7-9 and TRBJ1-4, with 7 bases matching TRBD1. The CDR3 is made up of 15 amino acids. CDR1 and CDR2 (germline): SEHNR, FQNEAQ (reference sequence). V was clipped by 4 bases and J by 0 bases; unmatched bases: 2. The CDR3 DNA follows: TGTGCCAGCAGCTCGGGACAGTCAACTAATGAAAAACTGTTTTTT. Its translation is CASSSGQSTNEKLFF.

The J gene is TRBJ2-2, the V gene TRBV7-3; 8 bases are shared with TRBD2. Germline CDR1 and CDR2: SGHTA and FQGTGA. This CDR3 is built from 16 residues. The V segment lost 4 bases and the J segment 6 bases; nucleotides outside the gene matches: 10. The CDR3: CASSSSNGRVPGELFF. The CDR3 DNA reads TGTGCCAGCAGCTCTTCCAACGGGAGGGTGCCCGGGGAGCTGTTTTTT.

V and J are TRBV19 and TRBJ2-7; 7 nucleotides align to TRBD2. The CDR3 consists of 15 residues. Germline V gives CDR1 LNHDA, CDR2 SQIVND (reference sequence). J was trimmed by 0 bases and V by 6 bases; bases with no gene match: 8. The CDR3 region has the DNA TGTGCCAGTAGCGCTAGCGGTTCGAGCTCCTACGAGCAGTACTTC. This translates into CASSASGSSSYEQYF. Full variable domain (rest looked up from reference TRBV19 and TRBJ2-7): DGGITQSPKYLFRKEGQNVTLSCEQNLNHDAMYWYRQDPGQGLRLIYYSQIVNDFQKGDIAEGYSVSREKKESFPLTVTSAQKNPTAFYLCASSASGSSSYEQYFGPGTRLTVT.

This rearrangement joins TRBV21-1 to TRBJ2-3; no DNA check was done on the table's D call, TRBD1. TRBV21-1 is a recognized pseudogene. The CDR3 sequence is 11 residues long. CDR3 sequence (DNA): TGTGCCAGGAGTCAGGGGGATACGCAGTATTTT. Translated: CARSQGDTQYF.

J is TRBJ2-7 and V is TRBV2; possibly TRBD1 for D (6 bases). Per germline, CDR1 SNHLY and CDR2 FYNNEI. The V and J ends lost 3 bases and 0 bases respectively, with 18 bases between them. The CDR3 is 17 amino acids. CDR3 sequence (DNA): TGTGCCAGCAGTGAGCCCCTTGGGGGACACAGCTCCTACGAGCAGTACTTC. Its translation is CASSEPLGGHSSYEQYF.

This chain connects TRBV19 to TRBJ1-4; no firm D call. This CDR3 region has 13 residues. Germline CDR1 reads LNHDA; CDR2 reads SQIVND (reference sequence). The ends were cut back, 4 bases at V and 8 bases at J, with 11 bases in the middle. The DNA of the CDR3 is TGTGCCAGTAGTAGGGCAGACGGCGAAAAACTGTTTTTT. Residues: CASSRADGEKLFF.

The chain is built from TRBV20-1 and TRBJ1-2; D possibly corresponds to TRBD1 (6 bases). There are 17 residues in the CDR3. Germline V lookup: CDR1 DFQATT, CDR2 SNEGSKA (reference sequence). Trimming removed 3 bases from V and 0 bases from J, with 20 bases in between. CDR3 amino acids: CSASDPTGLIANYGYTF. CDR3 DNA: TGCAGTGCTAGTGACCCCACAGGGCTTATAGCTAACTATGGCTACACCTTC.

The chain joins TRBV21-1 to TRBJ2-5; the table's D call, TRBD1, was not checked against the DNA. TRBV21-1 is a known pseudogene. The CDR3 is 15 residues long. Written as DNA, the CDR3 is TGTGCCAGCAGCAAAGTCCAGGTGATACAAGAGACCCAGTACTTC. It is translated as CASSKVQVIQETQYF.